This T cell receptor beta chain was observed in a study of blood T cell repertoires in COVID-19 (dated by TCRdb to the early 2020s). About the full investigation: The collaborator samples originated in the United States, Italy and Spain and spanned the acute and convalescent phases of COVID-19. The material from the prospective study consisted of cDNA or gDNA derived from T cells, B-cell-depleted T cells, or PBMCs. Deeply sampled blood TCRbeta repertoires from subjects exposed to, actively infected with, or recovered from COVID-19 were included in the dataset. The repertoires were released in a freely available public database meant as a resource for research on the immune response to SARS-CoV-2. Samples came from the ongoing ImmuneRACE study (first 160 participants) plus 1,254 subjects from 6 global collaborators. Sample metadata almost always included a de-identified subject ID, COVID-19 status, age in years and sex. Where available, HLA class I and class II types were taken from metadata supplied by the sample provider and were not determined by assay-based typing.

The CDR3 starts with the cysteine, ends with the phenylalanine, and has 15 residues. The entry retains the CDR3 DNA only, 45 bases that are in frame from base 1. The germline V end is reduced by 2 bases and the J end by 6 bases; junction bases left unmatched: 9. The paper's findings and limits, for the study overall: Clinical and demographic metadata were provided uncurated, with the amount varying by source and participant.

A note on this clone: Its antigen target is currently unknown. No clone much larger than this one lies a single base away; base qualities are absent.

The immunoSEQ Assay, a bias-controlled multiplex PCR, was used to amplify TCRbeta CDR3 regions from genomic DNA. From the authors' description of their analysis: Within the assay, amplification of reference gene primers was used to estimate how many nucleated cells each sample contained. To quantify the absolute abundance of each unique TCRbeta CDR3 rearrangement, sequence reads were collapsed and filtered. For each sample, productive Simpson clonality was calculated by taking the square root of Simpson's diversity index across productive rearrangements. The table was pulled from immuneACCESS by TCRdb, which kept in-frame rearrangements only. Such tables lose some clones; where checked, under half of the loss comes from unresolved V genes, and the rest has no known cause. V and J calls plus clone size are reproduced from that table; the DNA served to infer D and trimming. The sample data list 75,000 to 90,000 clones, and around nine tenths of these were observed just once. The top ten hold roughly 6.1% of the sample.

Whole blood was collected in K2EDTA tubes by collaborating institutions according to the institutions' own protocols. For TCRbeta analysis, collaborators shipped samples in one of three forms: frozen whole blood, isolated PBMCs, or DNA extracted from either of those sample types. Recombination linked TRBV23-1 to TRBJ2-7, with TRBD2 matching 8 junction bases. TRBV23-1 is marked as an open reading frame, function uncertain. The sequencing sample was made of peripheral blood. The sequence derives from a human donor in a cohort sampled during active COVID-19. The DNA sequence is TGCGCCAGCAGTCAACCCGGGGGGGAGGTTATCGAGCAGTACTTC. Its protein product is CASSQPGGEVIEQYF.